These 5 T cell receptor beta chains were all obtained from the same sample, sequenced in a study of preoperative IRX-2 immunotherapy in early breast cancer. Sequenced by immunoSEQ multiplex PCR; TCRdb stores in-frame clones only, minus some. The sample includes about 29,000 clones, nearly 90% of them seen just once. Specified treatment: preoperative locoregional IRX-2 cytokine immunotherapy. Sampling was conducted from a patient treated with IRX-2 immunotherapy. All receptors come from a human donor with breast cancer.

Only a few counts were recorded for this clone. The J gene is TRBJ1-3, the V gene TRBV10-3; TRBD1 might be the D (5 bases). V shed 4 bases and J shed 0 bases, with 7 bases lying between them. The CDR3 has 14 amino acids. Germline V CDR1 and CDR2: ENHRY, SYGVKD. In nucleotides, the CDR3 is TGTGCCATCAGTGCGGGGGGCTCTGGAAACACCATATATTTT. This encodes CAISAGGSGNTIYF.

V is TRBV28 and J is TRBJ1-4; D may be TRBD1 (6 bases). CDR1 and CDR2 from the germline V gene are MDHEN and SYDVKM. This CDR3 is 13 amino acids long. The V end was cut by 5 bases, the J end by 8 bases, with 12 bases between. For the CDR3, the DNA is TGTGCCAGCAGTCAGCAGGGGAGAGAAAAACTGTTTTTT. This gives the protein CASSQQGREKLFF.

This chain links TRBV11-2 with TRBJ2-3, with D perhaps matching TRBD1 (6 bases). Trimming pared 2 bases from V and 0 bases from J, leaving 9 bases between. Germline assignment: CDR1 SGHAT and CDR2 FQNNGV. The length of the CDR3 is 15 residues. This CDR3 is CASSLSGDSTDTQYF. The CDR3 nucleotides read TGTGCCAGCAGCTTATCAGGGGATAGCACAGATACGCAGTATTTT.

The table lists this clone with a few counts. V usage is TRBV18 and J usage is TRBJ1-5, with D perhaps TRBD1 (6 bases). The germline V and J ends were trimmed by 3 bases and 6 bases, with 15 bases remaining between them. Germline values: CDR1 KGHSH, CDR2 LQKENI. This CDR3 has 15 residues. CDR3 in DNA: TGTGCCAGCTCACCTACAGGGACGGGGGTTCAGCCCCAGCATTTT. It translates to CASSPTGTGVQPQHF.

J is TRBJ2-1 and V is TRBV10-1; D is unresolved. Germline CDR1 WNHNN, CDR2 SYGVQD (reference sequence). Between the trimmed V and J ends, which lost 7 bases and 0 bases, there was a span of 10 bases. This CDR3 comprises 14 residues. The CDR3: CASIRLSSYNEQFF. The CDR3 coding sequence is TGCGCCAGCATTCGACTGAGCTCCTACAATGAGCAGTTCTTC.